The clone carrying this T cell receptor (beta chain) was detected many times. This entry is derived from a study of T cells in Graves' hyperthyroidism and ophthalmopathy. RNA transcripts gave rise to amplified TCR beta CDR3 regions. The HTBI primer set was used in a first-round RT-PCR of the TCR CDR3. One entry per CDR3 protein, called by TCRdb with MiXCR from the multiplex PCR reads. This sample has fewer than 250,000 distinct CDR3 sequences, with over 15% found just once. The CDR3 contains 13 residues. The V end lost 1 base, the J end lost 7 bases, and 5 bases lay between the germline ends. CDR1 is SNHLY, CDR2 FYNNEI, per germline.

The TCR originated in a man aged 45-65 years with Graves' hyperthyroidism. Sequenced sample: blood. The chain is built from TRBV2 and TRBJ1-6; D is uncertain. As DNA, the CDR3 is TGTGCCAGCAGTGAAGGAGTAAATTCACCCCTCCACTTT. Protein sequence: CASSEGVNSPLHF.